This TCR beta chain was sequenced in a study of cytomegalovirus exposure and HLA in healthy donors. General study points: Across HLA loci, a later analysis found differing TCR association rates, with DRB1 most and HLA-C fewest.

Primers included in the PCR were 60 Vbeta and 13 Jbeta primers. Some clones are missing from TCRdb's copy, which holds only in-frame ones; the method was immunoSEQ multiplex PCR. Among some 140,000 clones listed, around 80% were seen once. As for this clone: Its antigen is not known.

Trimming at V came to 5 bases and at J to 3 bases, leaving 9 bases not matched to a gene. Germline-derived CDR1 and CDR2 are KGHSH and LQKENI. The CDR3 is 15 residues long. Sequencing was done on a sample of PBMCs. This TCR was sampled from a man aged 30 to 39 in good health. The V and J genes are TRBV18 and TRBJ2-7, with TRBD1 identical over 8 bases. This chain's CDR3 is CASSTTGTGLYEQYF. The CDR3 DNA sequence: TGTGCCAGCTCAACAACCGGGACAGGCCTCTACGAGCAGTACTTC.